This T cell receptor (beta chain) stems from a study of beta chain features in type 1 diabetes. A word on this clone: Antigen specificity is unknown.

Overall study results and limits: Fewer junction insertions and more nucleotide deletions appeared in type 1 diabetes patients. In the patient group, naive, central memory and Treg TCRB repertoires seemed more alike than in the healthy donor group. Researchers report that Type 1 diabetes patients had moderately but significantly shorter TCRB CDR3s across all four CD4+ subsets.

By way of CD45RO/CCR7/CD25/CD127/CD95/CD27, the CD4+ regulatory, stem cell-like memory, central memory and naive cells were sorted. Expressed TCRB transcripts were sequenced, since all the RNA that had been isolated was reverse transcribed. Generated by immunoSEQ multiplex PCR, the TCRdb table keeps only in-frame clones and is missing some. The table shows around 110,000 clones, with around 15% occurring only once. Trimming cost V 0 bases and J 2 bases, with 8 bases left between them. The CDR3 is made up of 15 amino acids. Germline-derived CDR1 and CDR2 are SGDLS and YYNGEE. The source material was central memory CD4+ T cells from blood. The receptor's source is a man younger than 45 with type 1 diabetes. This chain uses TRBV9 with TRBJ2-2; no clear D gene. This chain's CDR3 is CASSVGWGNTGELFF. The CDR3, as DNA: TGTGCCAGCAGCGTAGGCTGGGGAAACACCGGGGAGCTGTTTTTT.